The rows below give T cell receptor beta chains drawn from one sample of a study of blood T cell repertoires in COVID-19. Sequencing was performed with immunoSEQ multiplex PCR; in TCRdb, only in-frame clones are kept and a portion is missing. The data hold more than 300,000 clones, with around 87% observed a single time. The specimen sequenced was peripheral blood. The receptors were gathered from a woman between 25 and 40 years old with COVID-19, enrolled during active disease. Both conserved end residues are part of each CDR3. The order of the fields is V gene, J gene, CDR3 length, D gene, clone size, CDR3 protein, CDR3 DNA. D genes are given only for firm matches. The size of a clone is reported for some rows only, either as once, few or many, or as a class for expanded clones.

>TRBV9|TRBJ1-1|14|-|-
CASSVDGGTREAFF
TGTGCCAGCAGCGTAGACGGGGGGACACGAGAAGCTTTCTTT
>TRBV7-6|TRBJ2-3|16|TRBD2|-
CASSLVLREGADTQYF
TGTGCCAGCAGCTTAGTTCTCCGGGAGGGCGCAGATACGCAGTATTTT
>TRBV27|TRBJ1-1|13|-|-
CASSFAGNTEAFF
TGTGCCAGCAGTTTTGCAGGGAACACTGAAGCTTTCTTT
>TRBV2|TRBJ2-2|14|TRBD1|-
CASRSQGSTGELFF
TGTGCCAGCAGGTCACAGGGGAGCACCGGGGAGCTGTTTTTT
>TRBV9|TRBJ1-1|12|-|few
CASEGENTEAFF
TGTGCCAGCGAGGGCGAGAACACTGAAGCTTTCTTT
>TRBV11-2|TRBJ2-1|14|-|-
CASSLETGGDVQFF
TGTGCCAGCAGCTTAGAGACCGGCGGGGACGTACAGTTCTTC
>TRBV27|TRBJ2-5|15|-|-
CASSLSTNRIGTQYF
TGTGCCAGCAGTTTATCGACTAATAGGATCGGGACCCAGTACTTC
>TRBV18|TRBJ1-2|15|-|-
CASSPTPGGFYGYTF
TGTGCCAGCTCACCCACCCCGGGGGGTTTCTATGGCTACACCTTC
>TRBV7-2|TRBJ2-7|13|-|once
CASSLVSEYEQYF
TGTGCCAGCAGCTTAGTGTCGGAGTACGAGCAGTACTTC
>TRBV5-5|TRBJ2-7|16|TRBD1|-
CASSLAGDRVSYEQYF
TGTGCCAGCAGCTTGGCCGGGGACAGGGTGTCCTACGAGCAGTACTTC
>TRBV6-2/TRBV6-3|TRBJ2-2|13|-|once
CASSLLSTGELFF
TGTGCCAGCAGCTTACTTAGCACCGGGGAGCTGTTTTTT
>TRBV29-1|TRBJ2-1|14|-|-
CSVERQDSYNEQFF
TGCAGCGTTGAACGGCAGGACTCCTACAATGAGCAGTTCTTC
>TRBV7-8|TRBJ2-7|14|TRBD1|-
CASSTDRVLNEQYF
TGTGCCAGCAGCACGGACAGGGTTTTGAACGAGCAGTACTTC
>TRBV6-5|TRBJ2-1|11|TRBD1|once
CASSSGQGQFF
TGTGCCAGCAGTTCCGGACAGGGACAGTTCTTC
>TRBV6-5|TRBJ2-1|13|TRBD2|-
CASRLAGGNEQFF
TGTGCCAGCAGACTAGCGGGGGGGAATGAGCAGTTCTTC
>TRBV2|TRBJ2-5|17|TRBD2|-
CASSEQGGLAGGETQYF
TGTGCCAGCAGTGAACAAGGGGGACTAGCGGGAGGAGAGACCCAGTACTTC